These 4 T cell receptor beta chains were sequenced from one sample in a study of blood T cells in healthy people across ages. A J-beta primer mix and a sample-barcoded 5' primer were used in a second PCR of roughly 6 to 11 cycles. TCRdb reanalysed the 5' RACE reads using MiXCR and keeps one entry per CDR3 protein. Found here are about 830,000 distinct CDR3 sequences, 62% of them singletons; the top ten hold 25% to 35%. The sequencing input was blood. The receptors originated from a man younger than 40 in good health.

The J gene is TRBJ2-1, the V gene TRBV20-1; 8 positions match TRBD2. The germline V gene has CDR1 DFQATT and CDR2 SNEGSKA (reference sequence). The CDR3 is 14 amino acids. V lost 6 bases and J lost 8; bases outside the gene matches: 12. CDR3 in DNA: TGCAGTGCGAGGAGCGGGGGCCGATGGGATGAGCAGTTCTTC. Translated, it gives CSARSGGRWDEQFF.

In its sample, this clonotype was seen a few times. The chain has TRBV10-3 and TRBJ2-3; 8 nucleotides line up with TRBD2. V lost 10 bases and J lost 3; bases outside the gene matches: 12. Germline values: CDR1 ENHRY, CDR2 SYGVKD. CDR3 length: 15 amino acids. The CDR3 here is CATRAASGSTDTQYF. CDR3 coding DNA: TGTGCCACCCGAGCGGCTAGCGGGTCGACAGATACGCAGTATTTT.

The chain uses TRBV4-2 and TRBJ2-1; 10 nucleotides match TRBD2. CDR1 is LGHNA, CDR2 YNFKEQ, per germline. Trimming removed 2 bases from V and 2 bases from J; junction bases left unmatched: 3. This CDR3 has 16 amino acids. CDR3 sequence: CASSQYLAGAYNEQFF. CDR3 in DNA: TGTGCCAGCAGCCAATATCTAGCGGGGGCCTACAATGAGCAGTTCTTC.

This clonotype occurred a few times. The J gene is TRBJ2-4, the V gene TRBV12-3 or TRBV12-4; D may be TRBD1 (6 bases). V lost 7 bases and J 9 bases, leaving 13 bases between the germline ends. The CDR3 contains 12 residues. The CDR3 DNA reads TGTGCCAGCACCCCAGGCAGGGGCATTCAGTACTTC. Protein: CASTPGRGIQYF.